The 6 T cell receptor beta chains below come from one sample, sequenced in a study of graft-versus-host responses after intestinal transplantation. Their specific antigens are unknown. Generated by immunoSEQ multiplex PCR, the TCRdb table keeps only in-frame clones and is missing some. The sample includes tens of thousands of clones, roughly 83% seen only once; the top ten take about 0.42%. Material: unstimulated CD4+ T cells sorted from spleen or lymph node cells, obtained before transplant. The receptors were sampled from a human donor who was the organ donor for an intestinal transplant.

This chain links TRBV6-5 with TRBJ1-2, with 10 bases fitting TRBD1. Germline CDR1 and CDR2: MNHEY and SVGAGI. CDR3 length equals 14 residues. V was clipped by 6 bases and J by 3 bases; unmatched bases: 4. The CDR3 bases are TGTGCCAGCAGATTCGGACAGGGGGACTATGGCTACACCTTC. Translated: CASRFGQGDYGYTF.

Here the CDR3 DNA reads TGTGCAGCTTGGGCAAGGGGGTCCCAAGAGACCCAGTACTTC. It encodes CAAWARGSQETQYF. The V gene is TRBV6-1, the J gene TRBJ2-5; D is perhaps TRBD1 (6 bases). CDR1 is MNHNS, CDR2 SASEGT, per germline. This CDR3 comprises 14 residues.

In its sample, this clone was seen once. The chain has TRBV19 and TRBJ2-2; D is unresolved. The CDR3 runs to 12 residues. Trimming stripped 6 bases from V and 6 bases from J, with 8 bases between. CDR1 is LNHDA and CDR2 is SQIVND in the germline V gene (reference sequence). This CDR3 is CASSRWAGELFF. Written as DNA, the CDR3 is TGTGCCAGTAGCCGGTGGGCCGGGGAGCTGTTTTTT.

V gene TRBV9 combines with J gene TRBJ2-2; tentatively, D is TRBD1 or TRBD2 (6 bases each). V was trimmed by 4 bases and J by 0 bases, leaving 10 bases between them. Germline CDR1 reads SGDLS; CDR2 reads YYNGEE. CDR3 size: 15 residues. The CDR3 nucleotides are TGTGCCAGCAGCAAGGGGGGTCCGAACACCGGGGAGCTGTTTTTT. Amino acids: CASSKGGPNTGELFF.

The V call is TRBV6-6, the J call TRBJ1-5, with D unclear. The CDR3 length is 14 residues. CDR1 is MNHNY and CDR2 is SVGAGI in the germline V gene (reference sequence). The ends were cut back, 1 base at V and 1 base at J, with 5 bases in the middle. The DNA for the CDR3 is TGTGCCAGCAGTTACTTAGGCAGCAATCAGCCCCAGCATTTT. Its translation: CASSYLGSNQPQHF.

The chain combines TRBV30 with TRBJ2-7; D call uncertain. CDR1 is GTSNPN and CDR2 is SVGIG in the germline V gene (reference sequence). The ends were cut back, 4 bases at V and 2 bases at J, with 9 bases in the middle. The CDR3 sequence is 12 residues long. CDR3 loop: CAWTASTYEQYF. CDR3 bases: TGTGCCTGGACAGCCAGTACCTACGAGCAGTACTTC. Using reference TRBV30 and TRBJ2-7 for the parts outside the CDR3, the full variable domain is SQTIHQWPATLVQPVGSPLSLECTVEGTSNPNLYWYRQAAGRGLQLLFYSVGIGQISSEVPQNLSASRPQDRQFILSSKKLLLSDSGFYLCAWTASTYEQYFGPGTRLTVT.